The 10 T cell receptor beta chains below all came from one sample that was sequenced in a study of shared clonotypes between healthy human individuals. Some clones are missing from TCRdb's copy, which holds only in-frame ones; the method was immunoSEQ multiplex PCR. The table has more than 2 million clones, over 85% seen once; the top ten hold more than 1.5%. Only CD45RO-negative cells positively selected for CCR7 counted as naive CD8 cells, so terminally differentiated effector memory CD45RA+ cells were excluded. Sequenced sample: naive CD8+ T cells from PBMCs. Receptor source: a man younger than 35 in good health. Some clones in this sample may be carry-over from other donors' samples.

The chain couples TRBV28 to TRBJ2-1; no clear D. CDR3 size: 15 residues. Germline CDR1 reads MDHEN; CDR2 reads SYDVKM. Trimming cost V 6 bases and J 5 bases, with 17 bases left between them. The CDR3, as DNA: TGTGCCAGCAGCCTACTGGTTGAAGGAAACAATGAGCAGTTCTTC. This codes for CASSLLVEGNNEQFF. The variable domain in full, with the rest retrieved from reference TRBV28 and TRBJ2-1, is DVKVTQSSRYLVKRTGEKVFLECVQDMDHENMFWYRQDPGLGLRLIYFSYDVKMKEKGDIPEGYSVSREKKERFSLILESASTNQTSMYLCASSLLVEGNNEQFFGPGTRLTVL.

The chain is built from TRBV9 and TRBJ1-4; 9 bases are a match to TRBD1. The CDR3 runs to 17 residues. Germline values: CDR1 SGDLS, CDR2 YYNGEE. The V and J ends lost 4 bases and 5 bases, in that order; junction bases with no gene match: 12. CDR3 nucleotides: TGTGCCAGCAGCACTTATGGACAGGGGCGAGAAAATGAAAAACTGTTTTTT. It yields the protein CASSTYGQGRENEKLFF.

The chain combines TRBV21-1 with TRBJ2-7; the D call in the table, TRBD2, was not verified against the DNA. TRBV21-1 has pseudogene status. The CDR3 runs to 17 residues. CDR3 coding DNA: TGTGCCAGCAGCAATGTACGACTAGCGGGGACCTACTACGAGCAGTACTTC. This translates into CASSNVRLAGTYYEQYF.

Regarding this clone: This specimen includes other DNA sequences encoding the same CDR3. The gene calls are TRBV9 and TRBJ1-1; D is unresolved. Germline CDR1 is SGDLS and CDR2 is YYNGEE. The ends were cut back, 0 bases at V and 5 bases at J, with 14 bases in the middle. CDR3 length: 15 residues. This chain's CDR3 is CASSVGSGVGTEAFF. The CDR3 nucleotides read TGTGCCAGCAGCGTAGGTTCAGGAGTAGGAACTGAAGCTTTCTTT. Full variable domain (rest looked up from reference TRBV9 and TRBJ1-1): DSGVTQTPKHLITATGQRVTLRCSPRSGDLSVYWYQQSLDQGLQFLIQYYNGEERAKGNILERFSAQQFPDLHSELNLSSLELGDSALYFCASSVGSGVGTEAFFGQGTRLTVV.

The chain recombines TRBV5-1 with TRBJ2-1, with TRBD2 identical over 11 bases. Looked up from germline, CDR1 is SGHRS and CDR2 is YFSETQ. This CDR3 region has 17 residues. J was trimmed by 8 bases and V by 0 bases; bases with no gene match: 10. The CDR3 protein is CASSLDSLAGVIYEQFF. The CDR3 bases are TGCGCCAGCAGCTTGGATTCACTAGCGGGAGTTATCTATGAGCAGTTCTTC.

The gene calls are TRBV4-1 and TRBJ2-7; 8 nucleotides match TRBD2. J gave up 2 bases and V 0 bases, and 9 bases lay outside the gene matches. Germline CDR1 MGHRA, CDR2 YSYEKL. The CDR3 totals 17 residues. DNA of the CDR3: TGCGCCAGCAGCCAAGAAAGGCTAGCGGGCGCTCCCTACGAGCAGTACTTC. The encoded protein is CASSQERLAGAPYEQYF.

The chain couples TRBV19 to TRBJ1-2; no clear D. The CDR3 runs 15 residues. Germline CDR1 and CDR2: LNHDA and SQIVND (reference sequence). Trimming took off 5 bases at V and 4 bases at J, with 17 bases between the two ends. The CDR3 nucleotides read TGTGCCAGTAGTGTGGACCGAACGGTGAGCTATGGCTACACCTTC. It specifies CASSVDRTVSYGYTF.

This clone was observed a handful of times. The V call is TRBV9, the J call TRBJ1-1, with D tentatively TRBD1 (5 bases). Between the trimmed V and J ends, which lost 3 bases and 1 base, there was a span of 13 bases. In germline, CDR1 is SGDLS, CDR2 YYNGEE. The CDR3 consists of 15 residues. The DNA of the CDR3 is TGTGCCAGCAGCGCGACGGGCAGGGCGAACACTGAAGCTTTCTTT. This gives the protein CASSATGRANTEAFF.

The CDR3 DNA reads TGTGCCAGCAGCCAGGGGCGCTATGGCTACACCTTC. This codes for CASSQGRYGYTF. The chain carries TRBV11-2 and TRBJ1-2, with D perhaps matching TRBD1 (6 bases). Between the trimmed V and J ends, which lost 5 bases and 4 bases, there was a span of 8 bases. The CDR3 contains 12 residues. Germline V gives CDR1 SGHAT, CDR2 FQNNGV.

Only one count was recorded for this clone. The V gene is TRBV28, the J gene TRBJ1-5; D unclear. The CDR3 is 15 amino acids. Trimming took off 6 bases at V and 3 bases at J, with 15 bases between the two ends. Germline V gene lookup returns CDR1 MDHEN and CDR2 SYDVKM. The CDR3 loop is CASRQQNFYNQPQHF. The DNA of the CDR3 is TGTGCCAGCAGGCAACAGAATTTCTACAATCAGCCCCAGCATTTT.